Each of the 26 T cell receptor beta chains below was sequenced from the same sample in a study of blood T cell repertoires in COVID-19. Using immunoSEQ multiplex PCR, the repertoire was profiled, and TCRdb retains in-frame clones only, with some absent. The sample has some 530,000 clones; 70% to 90% are singletons. Material for sequencing was PBMCs or T cells enriched from blood (not recorded which). These receptors were collected from a woman aged 60 to 75 who had recovered from COVID-19.

The chain has TRBV10-3 and TRBJ2-1; 7 nucleotides line up with TRBD1. In germline, CDR1 is ENHRY, CDR2 SYGVKD. The trim removed 6 bases at V and 10 bases at J, leaving 12 bases unmatched. This CDR3 is 14 amino acids long. In DNA form, the CDR3 reads TGTGCCATCAGGATCGGGACAGACTCAGGGGAGCAGTTCTTC. This gives the protein CAIRIGTDSGEQFF.

This rearrangement joins TRBV10-2 to TRBJ2-5; 8 bases are shared with TRBD1. The V and J ends lost 8 bases and 5 bases, in that order; junction bases with no gene match: 7. Germline V lookup: CDR1 WSHSY, CDR2 SAAADI. The CDR3 covers 13 residues. The CDR3 DNA sequence: TGCGCCAGCCTCAGGGGGCGCGGGGAGACCCAGTACTTC. Its translation: CASLRGRGETQYF.

The chain employs TRBV5-1 and TRBJ1-1; D perhaps matches TRBD1 (6 bases). Germline CDR1 and CDR2: SGHRS and YFSETQ. V lost 0 bases and J 5 bases, leaving 14 bases between the germline ends. This CDR3 has 15 residues. DNA for the CDR3: TGCGCCAGCAGCTTGGAATTCCAGGGGAAGACTGAAGCTTTCTTT. Its protein is CASSLEFQGKTEAFF.

The chain uses TRBV24-1 and TRBJ1-2; 9 nucleotides agree with TRBD1. This CDR3 comprises 16 residues. Germline values: CDR1 KGHDR, CDR2 SFDVKD. J gave up 5 bases and V 3 bases, and 9 bases lay outside the gene matches. CDR3 amino acids: CATSDTSGTGIYGYTF. As DNA, the CDR3 is TGTGCCACCAGTGATACCTCCGGGACAGGGATATATGGCTACACCTTC.

The chain couples TRBV2 to TRBJ2-5; D might be TRBD1 (6 bases). V lost 6 bases to trimming and J lost 5 bases, with 10 bases between them. This CDR3 has 12 residues. Germline V gene sequence: CDR1 SNHLY, CDR2 FYNNEI. CDR3 protein: CASRQGLETQYF. For the CDR3, the DNA is TGTGCCAGCAGGCAGGGGTTGGAGACCCAGTACTTC.

This clone was counted between two and nine times. The sample holds other DNA sequences that translate to the same CDR3. The genes are TRBV3-1 (or the pseudogene TRBV3-2) and TRBJ2-7; D is undetermined. The CDR3 consists of 11 residues. V lost 3 bases, J lost 3 bases, and 3 bases lay in between. Germline CDR1 is LGHDT and CDR2 is YNNKEL (reference sequence). The CDR3, as DNA: TGTGCCAGCAGCCAGAGCTACGAGCAGTACTTC. Translated: CASSQSYEQYF.

The rearrangement joins TRBV28 to TRBJ1-4; D is undetermined. The CDR3 is 14 amino acids. V shed 6 bases and J shed 8 bases, with 16 bases lying between them. Germline CDR1 reads MDHEN; CDR2 reads SYDVKM. In DNA, the CDR3 is TGTGCCAGCAGGCTTGTGGGAGCTGGGGAAAAACTGTTTTTT. Residues: CASRLVGAGEKLFF.

J is TRBJ1-6 and V is TRBV6-5; no reliable D call. The germline V gene encodes CDR1 MNHEY and CDR2 SVGAGI. This CDR3 region has 16 residues. V lost 2 bases to trimming and J lost 0 bases, with 8 bases between them. CDR3 loop: CASSYLGSSYNSPLHF. For the CDR3, the DNA is TGTGCCAGCAGTTACCTAGGGAGCTCCTATAATTCACCCCTCCACTTT.

The chain employs TRBV7-6 and TRBJ1-3; the match to TRBD1 covers 10 bases. The trim removed 5 bases at V and 4 bases at J, leaving 5 bases unmatched. CDR3 size: 15 residues. Germline CDR1 and CDR2: SGHVS and FNYEAQ. In nucleotides, the CDR3 is TGTGCCAGCAGCCCAGGGACAGGGGAAGGAAACACCATATATTTT. It encodes CASSPGTGEGNTIYF.

This chain uses TRBV27 with TRBJ2-4; 12 bases are a match to TRBD1. This CDR3 contains 16 residues. Germline CDR1 MNHEY, CDR2 SMNVEV (reference sequence). V lost 5 bases to trimming and J lost 4 bases; unmatched junction nucleotides: 6. The CDR3 DNA follows: TGTGCCAGCAGTAAGGGGACAGGGGGCTCGAAAAACATTCAGTACTTC. Encoded protein: CASSKGTGGSKNIQYF.

This clone appeared a few times. Its ends do not fully match the called genes, so a read error is possible. The chain uses TRBV7-7 and TRBJ1-1; D unresolved. Germline CDR1 is SSHAT and CDR2 is FNYEAQ (reference sequence). There are 13 residues in the CDR3. CDR3 amino acids: CASSWTENTEAFF. DNA of the CDR3: TGTGCTAGCAGCTGGACTGAGAACACTGAAGCTTTCTTT.

The chain links TRBV5-1 to TRBJ1-2, with 7 bases aligning to TRBD1. Germline V gives CDR1 SGHRS, CDR2 YFSETQ. J gave up 8 bases and V 4 bases, and 5 bases lay outside the gene matches. The CDR3 is 12 residues long. CDR3 amino acids: CASSPTRGGYTF. The CDR3 nucleotides read TGCGCCAGCAGCCCTACCAGGGGGGGCTACACCTTC.

The chain employs TRBV4-2 and TRBJ1-5; 9 bases are shared with TRBD1. The CDR3 runs 16 residues. Trimming removed 3 bases from V and 7 bases from J; junction bases left unmatched: 10. Per the germline V gene, CDR1 is LGHNA and CDR2 is YNFKEQ. The CDR3 loop is CASSQVDRGQEQPQHF. Written as DNA, the CDR3 is TGTGCCAGCAGCCAGGTGGACAGGGGCCAGGAACAGCCCCAGCATTTT.

This sequence joins TRBV7-2 and TRBJ2-7; no reliable D call. This CDR3 is 13 amino acids long. The germline gives CDR1 SGHTA, CDR2 FQGNSA. V lost 4 bases and J lost 6, with 13 bases in between. This CDR3 is CASSSYGRTEQYF. The CDR3 DNA follows: TGTGCCAGCAGCTCTTACGGTAGAACCGAGCAGTACTTC. Together with reference TRBV7-2 and TRBJ2-7, the CDR3 gives the full variable domain: GAGVSQSPSNKVTEKGKDVELRCDPISGHTALYWYRQSLGQGLEFLIYFQGNSAPDKSGLPSDRFSAERTGGSVSTLTIQRTQQEDSAVYLCASSSYGRTEQYFGPGTRLTVT.

The CDR3 DNA reads TGTGCCAGCAGCTTCTCCACTAGCGGGGGGTCCCATGATGAGCAGTTCTTC. This encodes CASSFSTSGGSHDEQFF. V usage is TRBV13 and J usage is TRBJ2-1; 12 positions agree with TRBD2. CDR1 PRHDT and CDR2 FYEKMQ come from the germline V gene (reference sequence). There are 17 residues in the CDR3. J gave up 8 bases and V 3 bases, and 11 bases lay outside the gene matches. Drawing the rest from reference TRBV13 and TRBJ2-1, the complete variable domain is AAGVIQSPRHLIKEKRETATLKCYPIPRHDTVYWYQQGPGQDPQFLISFYEKMQSDKGSIPDRFSAQQFSDYHSELNMSSLELGDSALYFCASSFSTSGGSHDEQFFGPGTRLTVL.

The gene calls are TRBV7-2 and TRBJ2-5; TRBD1 matches at 7 bases. Trimming took 3 bases from V and 7 from J; bases not matched to a gene: 8. Germline V gene lookup returns CDR1 SGHTA and CDR2 FQGNSA. CDR3 size: 14 residues. CDR3 sequence (DNA): TGTGCCAGCAGCTTGGGCAGACAGGGAGTGACCCAGTACTTC. Translating it yields CASSLGRQGVTQYF.

The rearrangement links TRBV28 to TRBJ1-6; no clear D. V was pared by 5 bases and J by 0 bases, with 5 bases between. This CDR3 has 14 amino acids. The germline V gene has CDR1 MDHEN and CDR2 SYDVKM. The CDR3 protein is CASSTSSYNSPLHF. The CDR3 DNA follows: TGTGCCAGCAGTACTAGCTCCTATAATTCACCCCTCCACTTT.

The gene calls are TRBV12-5 and TRBJ1-5; no definite D call. Germline CDR1 and CDR2: LGHNT and FRNRAP. The CDR3 is 15 amino acids. Trimming removed 7 bases at V and 1 base at J, with 14 bases between. CDR3 sequence reads: CASVDPGSSNQPQHF. CDR3 nucleotides: TGTGCTAGTGTAGATCCAGGTTCAAGCAATCAGCCCCAGCATTTT.

The J gene is TRBJ1-1, the V gene TRBV28, with D tentatively TRBD1 (5 bases). The V and J ends lost 2 bases and 1 base respectively, with 5 bases between them. CDR1 is MDHEN, CDR2 SYDVKM, per germline. The CDR3 is made up of 13 amino acids. CDR3 protein: CASSLTGNTEAFF. The DNA of the CDR3 is TGTGCCAGCAGTTTAACAGGGAACACTGAAGCTTTCTTT.

About this clone: This CDR3 is also generated by other DNA sequences in the sample. The chain joins TRBV3-1 (or the pseudogene TRBV3-2) to TRBJ1-1; unclear D gene. Trimming took off 2 bases at V and 5 bases at J, with 6 bases between the two ends. The length of the CDR3 is 12 residues. From germline, CDR1 is LGHDT and CDR2 YNNKEL (reference sequence). The CDR3 sequence: CASSQRGTEAFF. For the CDR3, the DNA is TGTGCCAGCAGCCAACGAGGTACTGAAGCTTTCTTT.

The chain has TRBV5-1 and TRBJ1-1; 10 bases are shared with TRBD1. The CDR3 contains 16 residues. V lost 7 bases to trimming and J lost 5 bases; unmatched junction nucleotides: 14. Germline CDR1 reads SGHRS; CDR2 reads YFSETQ. CDR3 sequence: CASGMTGGAGNTEAFF. CDR3 DNA: TGCGCCAGCGGCATGACAGGGGGCGCGGGGAATACTGAAGCTTTCTTT.

The V call is TRBV4-1, the J call TRBJ2-1; 9 bases match TRBD1. This CDR3 region has 16 residues. The germline gives CDR1 MGHRA, CDR2 YSYEKL. After removal of 0 bases from V and 9 bases from J, the junction contained 9 bases not matched to a gene. DNA for the CDR3: TGCGCCAGCAGCCAAGATCCCGGGACAGGGTTTCTTGAGCAGTTCTTC. Amino acid sequence: CASSQDPGTGFLEQFF.

The chain joins TRBV6-5 to TRBJ1-2, with 9 bases aligning to TRBD1. V trimming: 2 bases; J trimming: 4 bases; junction bases outside the gene matches: 2. This CDR3 has 14 residues. From germline, CDR1 is MNHEY and CDR2 SVGAGI. The CDR3 bases are TGTGCCAGCAGTTACAACAGGGGGCCCTATGGCTACACCTTC. Protein product: CASSYNRGPYGYTF.

The chain couples TRBV6-1 to TRBJ2-4; D uncertain. CDR1 is MNHNS and CDR2 is SASEGT in the germline V gene. V was shortened by 0 bases and J by 8 bases, with 5 bases between the two germline ends. CDR3 length equals 12 residues. CDR3 sequence reads: CASSEAFHIQYF. CDR3 nucleotide sequence: TGTGCCAGCAGTGAAGCCTTTCACATTCAGTACTTC.

The V gene is TRBV10-1, the J gene TRBJ1-3; D remains ambiguous. Between the trimmed V and J ends, which lost 0 bases and 0 bases, there was a span of 6 bases. CDR3 size: 15 residues. Germline V CDR1 and CDR2: WNHNN, SYGVQD (reference sequence). CDR3: CASSESGSSGNTIYF. The DNA of the CDR3 is TGCGCCAGCAGTGAGTCGGGGAGCTCTGGAAACACCATATATTTT.

This clone was recorded a few times. The rearrangement uses TRBV5-6 and TRBJ1-6; 8 bases map to TRBD1. The CDR3 is made up of 13 amino acids. J was trimmed by 11 bases and V by 6 bases; bases with no gene match: 7. Germline V CDR1 and CDR2: SGHDT, YYEEEE. The CDR3 coding sequence is TGTGCCAGCACCGGACAGGGAGGGACACCCCTCCACTTT. Protein sequence: CASTGQGGTPLHF.